What follows is one TCR beta chain and its context. This clone's antigen is unknown. Per-base qualities were not stored, and no clone one base away is much larger. This record belongs to a study of blood T cell repertoires in COVID-19 (dated by TCRdb to about 2020). Concerning the study at large: Collaborator samples came from the United States, Italy and Spain and covered acute and convalescent phases of COVID-19. The material from the prospective study consisted of cDNA or gDNA derived from T cells, B-cell-depleted T cells, or PBMCs. The repertoires were made available in a free public database intended to serve as a resource for research on the immune response to SARS-CoV-2. Deeply sampled blood TCRbeta repertoires from subjects exposed to, actively infected with, or recovered from COVID-19 were included in the dataset. Where HLA class I and class II types were available, the types were taken from metadata supplied by the sample provider, not from assay-based typing. A de-identified subject ID, COVID-19 status, age in years and sex were almost always included in the sample metadata. The samples were drawn from the first 160 participants of the ongoing ImmuneRACE study and from about 1,200 subjects provided by 6 global collaborators. Points the paper makes about the study in general: How much clinical and demographic metadata was included differed by source and by participant, and the metadata was provided uncurated.

In the prospective study, participants were about 18 to 95 years old, resided in about two dozen geographic areas of the United States, and were enrolled through a virtual design. To assign participants to cohorts, the prospective study relied on clinical history that participants themselves reported in a screening survey and a study questionnaire. Recovered participants in ImmuneRACE Cohort 3 were defined by two consecutive negative NP/OP PCR tests, clearance by a healthcare professional, or resolution of symptoms. In the prospective study, whole blood, serum and a nasopharyngeal or oropharyngeal swab were collected from each participant by mobile phlebotomists. Prospective study participants could optionally give additional blood draws and questionnaires over a roughly 2-month period. Blood samples from the prospective study were shipped frozen or at room temperature prior to DNA extraction.

The germline V gene (reference sequence) specifies SEHNR as CDR1 and FQNEAQ as CDR2. The cysteine opens and the phenylalanine closes a CDR3 of 14 amino acids. Left in the record is the CDR3 DNA by itself, 42 bases read in frame from the first base. V loses 0 bases of germline sequence and J loses 5 bases, and the interval between the two ends is 10 bases. TCRbeta CDR3 regions were amplified from genomic DNA using the immunoSEQ Assay, a bias-controlled multiplex PCR. On the authors' methods: The number of nucleated cells in each sample was estimated from the amplification of reference gene primers within the assay. Sequence reads were collapsed and filtered to measure the absolute abundance of every unique TCRbeta CDR3 rearrangement. Productive Simpson clonality was computed per sample as the square root of Simpson's diversity index over productive rearrangements. TCRdb retrieved this table from immuneACCESS and kept in-frame rearrangements only. Not all clones are present; in checked studies, unresolved V genes account for under half, and no reason is known for the remainder. The DNA was the basis for D and trimming; V, J and clone size are from that table. This sample has a few hundred thousand clones in its table, and roughly 90% of those were observed once. The ten biggest clones cover 2.5% to 3% of the sample.

The sample was PBMCs or T cells enriched from blood (not recorded which). Recombination joined TRBV7-9 with TRBJ1-1; D gene: possibly TRBD1, on 6 matching bases. This TCR was recovered from a woman younger than 45 who had recovered from COVID-19. The CDR3 is CASSLAAGDTEAFF. In nucleotide form, the sequence is TGTGCCAGCAGCTTAGCGGCAGGGGATACTGAAGCTTTCTTT.